This T cell receptor beta chain was obtained from a study of T cell responses to AZD1222 COVID-19 vaccine. The CDR3 runs 18 residues. Germline V CDR1 and CDR2: KGHSH, LQKENI. Trimming shortened V by 3 bases and J by 0 bases, and 20 bases separated the two germline ends. Sequenced by immunoSEQ multiplex PCR; TCRdb stores in-frame clones only, minus some. The table includes roughly 180,000 clones, about 93% detected once. V gene TRBV18 combines with J gene TRBJ1-1; D perhaps matches TRBD1 (6 bases). The receptor comes from an adult who received the AZD1222 COVID-19 vaccine. Sequencing was performed on peripheral blood, taken 28 days after the second AZD1222 dose. The CDR3 here is CASSPYSPGAGLNTEAFF. The CDR3 region has the DNA TGTGCCAGCTCACCCTATTCCCCAGGGGCAGGGCTGAACACTGAAGCTTTCTTT.